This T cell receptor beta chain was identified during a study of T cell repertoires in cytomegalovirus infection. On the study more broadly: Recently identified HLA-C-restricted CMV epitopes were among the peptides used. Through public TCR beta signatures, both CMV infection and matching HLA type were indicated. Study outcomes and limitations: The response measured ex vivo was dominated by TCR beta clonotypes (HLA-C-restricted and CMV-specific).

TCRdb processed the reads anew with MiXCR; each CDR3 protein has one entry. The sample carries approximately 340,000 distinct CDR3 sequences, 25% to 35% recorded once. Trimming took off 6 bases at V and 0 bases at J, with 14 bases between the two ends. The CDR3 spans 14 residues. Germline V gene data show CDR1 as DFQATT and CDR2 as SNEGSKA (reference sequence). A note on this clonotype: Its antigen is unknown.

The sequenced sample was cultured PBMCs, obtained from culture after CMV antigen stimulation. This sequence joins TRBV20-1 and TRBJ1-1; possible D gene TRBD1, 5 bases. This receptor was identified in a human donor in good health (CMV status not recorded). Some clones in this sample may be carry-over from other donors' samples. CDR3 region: CSAVPGRLNTEAFF. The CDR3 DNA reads TGCAGTGCCGTTCCGGGACGACTGAACACTGAAGCTTTCTTT.